This T cell receptor (beta chain) was identified in a study of OX40 agonist ivuxolimab in advanced cancers. The overall study: The dose-escalation cohort was about 80% male, with a mean age of around 60 years, ranging roughly 23 to 79. Partial responses occurred in three patients (one hepatocellular carcinoma, two cutaneous melanoma).

A word on this clone: The antigen remains undetermined.

Whole-study findings and limits: Low normalized T-cell clonal expansion was also seen in some nonresponders. Among the least clonally expanded were partial responders at 0.1-3.0 mg/kg.

This table comes from immunoSEQ multiplex PCR, and its TCRdb copy is limited to in-frame clones, with some not included. The sample lists approximately 94,000 clones, approximately 90% occurring once. This material consisted of CD4+ or CD8+ T cells sorted from blood, taken in a trial of the OX40 agonist ivuxolimab. The source is an adult with an advanced solid tumor such as melanoma, head and neck, liver or kidney cancer.

This CDR3 is CASSARTGGSNQPQHF. DNA for the CDR3: TGTGCCAGCAGCGCGCGGACAGGGGGTTCGAATCAGCCCCAGCATTTT. The genes are TRBV7-8 and TRBJ1-5, with 10 bases lining up with TRBD1. The CDR3 consists of 16 residues. With 5 bases clipped from V and 4 bases from J, the junction kept 8 bases outside the gene matches. Per germline, CDR1 SGHVS and CDR2 FQNEAQ.